Listed here is a single TCR beta chain. The data were produced by immunoSEQ multiplex PCR, yet TCRdb's version contains in-frame clones alone and is incomplete. The sample lists over 200,000 clones; 75% to 85% were seen once. This entry comes from a study of blood T cell repertoires in COVID-19. Trimming pared 2 bases from V and 7 bases from J, leaving 11 bases between. Germline V gene data show CDR1 as SSHAT and CDR2 as FNYEAQ (reference sequence). The CDR3 loop spans 13 amino acids. This TCR was recovered from a man between 35 and 55 years old who had recovered from COVID-19. Sequenced input: PBMCs or T cells enriched from blood (not recorded which). The rearrangement joins TRBV7-7 to TRBJ2-5; D is perhaps TRBD2 (5 bases). This CDR3 reads CASSLREIGTQYF. The CDR3 nucleotides read TGTGCCAGCAGCTTAAGGGAGATAGGGACCCAGTACTTC.